The rows below give T cell receptor beta chains drawn from one sample of a study of cytotoxic CD8 clonotypes in ibrutinib-treated CLL. TCRdb's copy holds only in-frame clones and misses some; the assay was immunoSEQ multiplex PCR. The table has 130,000 to 150,000 clones, over 60% seen once. The starting material was PBMCs, obtained after 12 months of ibrutinib treatment. These receptors came from a human donor with chronic lymphocytic leukemia. Each CDR3 is given with its conserved first and last residue. The D gene is left open where the match is weak. Clone size appears in some rows only: once, few, many, or a class for an expanded clone.

J | D | size | V | CDR3 | DNA
TRBJ1-1 | . | few | TRBV7-9 | CASSLYRAATEAFF | TGTGCCAGCAGCTTATACAGGGCCGCCACTGAAGCTTTCTTT
TRBJ2-2 | . | once | TRBV4-2 | CASSQDPGGNTGELFF | TGTGCCAGCAGCCAAGATCCCGGGGGGAACACCGGGGAGCTGTTTTTT
TRBJ2-1 | TRBD2 | . | TRBV29-1 | CSVLPAGGDREQFF | TGCAGCGTTTTACCAGCGGGAGGGGATCGTGAGCAGTTCTTC
TRBJ2-3 | . | . | TRBV20-1 | CSAWAADTQYF | TGCAGTGCTTGGGCGGCAGATACGCAGTATTTT
TRBJ1-5 | . | . | TRBV19 | CASSILDSSNQPQHF | TGTGCCAGTAGTATCTTGGACAGCTCAAATCAGCCCCAGCATTTT
TRBJ2-5 | TRBD2 | few | TRBV14 | CASSQSAGLAGVETQYF | TGTGCCAGCAGCCAATCTGCCGGACTAGCGGGAGTAGAGACCCAGTACTTC
TRBJ2-7 | TRBD2 | . | TRBV6-6 | CASRPGTSGLQYF | TGTGCCAGCAGACCAGGGACTAGCGGGTTACAGTACTTC
TRBJ1-1 | . | . | TRBV7-9 | CASSLVSRLPAQAFF | TGTGCCAGCAGCTTAGTTAGCAGACTACCGGCACAAGCTTTCTTT
TRBJ2-4 | . | once | TRBV7-6 | CASSLVGGNIQYF | TGTGCCAGCAGCTTAGTGGGGGGAAACATTCAGTACTTC
TRBJ2-1 | . | once | TRBV5-1 | CASSLAESSYNEQFF | TGCGCCAGCAGCTTGGCCGAGAGCTCCTACAATGAGCAGTTCTTC
TRBJ2-7 | TRBD1 | . | TRBV6-5 | CASTRTGTEQYF | TGTGCCAGCACACGGACAGGGACCGAGCAGTACTTC
TRBJ2-7 | . | . | TRBV7-6 | CASSQLVGYEQYF | TGTGCCAGCAGCCAGTTAGTGGGATACGAGCAGTACTTC
TRBJ2-5 | TRBD2 | . | TRBV5-4 | CASSKGLAGGQETQYF | TGTGCCAGCAGCAAGGGACTAGCGGGAGGACAAGAGACCCAGTACTTC
TRBJ1-2 | . | . | TRBV4-1 | CASSQGTANYGYTF | TGCGCCAGCAGCCAAGGAACGGCGAACTATGGCTACACCTTC
TRBJ2-2 | . | . | TRBV7-2 | CASSLAVQGTGELFF | TGTGCCAGCAGCTTAGCGGTCCAAGGGACCGGGGAGCTGTTTTTT
TRBJ2-7 | TRBD2 | . | TRBV5-5 | CASSLGPGTSGSLHEQYF | TGTGCCAGCAGCTTAGGTCCTGGGACTAGCGGTAGTTTGCACGAGCAGTACTTC
TRBJ2-1 | TRBD2 | . | TRBV9 | CASSVGIGGSSYNEQFF | TGTGCCAGCAGCGTAGGTATCGGCGGGAGCTCCTACAATGAGCAGTTCTTC
TRBJ2-5 | TRBD1 | . | TRBV2 | CASSGDRVETQYF | TGTGCCAGCAGTGGGGACAGGGTTGAGACCCAGTACTTC
TRBJ1-1 | . | . | TRBV5-6 | CASSFSSTEAFF | TGTGCCAGCAGCTTCAGTTCCACTGAAGCTTTCTTT
TRBJ2-3 | . | . | TRBV30 | CAWSVGGYGTDTQYF | TGTGCCTGGAGTGTAGGGGGGTACGGAACAGATACGCAGTATTTT
TRBJ2-1 | TRBD1 | . | TRBV27 | CASSPYRGLSYNEQFF | TGTGCCAGCAGTCCGTACAGGGGGCTCTCCTACAATGAGCAGTTCTTC
TRBJ2-1 | . | . | TRBV27 | CASRSAASSYNEQFF | TGTGCCAGCAGGAGCGCAGCAAGCTCCTACAATGAGCAGTTCTTC
TRBJ1-5 | . | . | TRBV21-1 | CASSKDGSPASAQHF | TGTGCCAGCAGCAAAGATGGCAGCCCGGCATCGGCCCAGCATTTT